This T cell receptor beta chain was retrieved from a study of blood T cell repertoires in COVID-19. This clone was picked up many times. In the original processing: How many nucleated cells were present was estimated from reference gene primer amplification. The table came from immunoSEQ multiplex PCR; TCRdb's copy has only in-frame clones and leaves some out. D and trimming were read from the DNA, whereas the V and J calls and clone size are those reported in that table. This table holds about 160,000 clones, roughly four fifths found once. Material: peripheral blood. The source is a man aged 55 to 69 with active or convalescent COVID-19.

The CDR3 nucleotides are TGCAGTGCTAGTTTGGAGAGCTCCTACGAGCAGTACTTC. It yields the protein CSASLESSYEQYF. V is TRBV20-1 and J is TRBJ2-7; D unresolved. CDR3 length: 13 residues. Trimming cost V 3 bases and J 0 bases, with 9 bases left between them. The germline V gene encodes CDR1 DFQATT and CDR2 SNEGSKA (reference sequence).